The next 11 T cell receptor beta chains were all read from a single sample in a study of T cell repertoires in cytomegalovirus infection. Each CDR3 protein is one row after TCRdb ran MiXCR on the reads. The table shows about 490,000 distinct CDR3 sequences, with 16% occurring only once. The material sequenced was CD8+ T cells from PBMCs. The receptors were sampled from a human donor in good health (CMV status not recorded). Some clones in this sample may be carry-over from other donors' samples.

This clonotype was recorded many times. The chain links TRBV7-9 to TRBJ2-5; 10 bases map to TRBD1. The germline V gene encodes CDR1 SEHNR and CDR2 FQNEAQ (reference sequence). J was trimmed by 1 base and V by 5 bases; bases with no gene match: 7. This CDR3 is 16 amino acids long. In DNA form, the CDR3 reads TGTGCCAGCAGCACCGGACAGGGGGTCCTCCAAGAGACCCAGTACTTC. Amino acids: CASSTGQGVLQETQYF.

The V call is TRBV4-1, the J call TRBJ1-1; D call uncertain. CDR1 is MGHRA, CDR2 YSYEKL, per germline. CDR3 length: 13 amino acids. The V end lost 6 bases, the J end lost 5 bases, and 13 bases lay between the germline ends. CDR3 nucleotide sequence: TGCGCCAGCAGGGAGAAGACACGGACTGAAGCTTTCTTT. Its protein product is CASREKTRTEAFF.

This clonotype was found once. The CDR3 DNA follows: TGTGCCAGCGGCTCCTTGGTGGTCAGGGACACACAAGAGACCCAGTACTTC. Translation gives CASGSLVVRDTQETQYF. The V and J genes are TRBV5-6 and TRBJ2-5, with D possibly matching TRBD1 (6 bases). Germline V lookup: CDR1 SGHDT, CDR2 YYEEEE. V dropped 7 bases and J dropped 2 bases, with 24 bases sitting between them. This CDR3 has 17 amino acids.

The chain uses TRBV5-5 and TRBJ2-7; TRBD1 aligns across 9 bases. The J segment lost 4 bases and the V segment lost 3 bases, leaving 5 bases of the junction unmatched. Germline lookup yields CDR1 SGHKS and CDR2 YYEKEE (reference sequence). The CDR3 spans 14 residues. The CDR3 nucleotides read TGTGCCAGCAGCTGGGGGACAGGGACGTACGAGCAGTACTTC. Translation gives CASSWGTGTYEQYF.

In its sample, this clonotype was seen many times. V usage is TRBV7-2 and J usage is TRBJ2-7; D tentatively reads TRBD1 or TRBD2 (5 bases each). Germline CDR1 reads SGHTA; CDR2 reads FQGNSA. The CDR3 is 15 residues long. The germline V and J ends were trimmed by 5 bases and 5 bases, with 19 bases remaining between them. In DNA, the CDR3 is TGTGCCAGCAGCATGAGGGTGGGAGTGGGGCACGAGCAGTACTTC. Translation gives CASSMRVGVGHEQYF.

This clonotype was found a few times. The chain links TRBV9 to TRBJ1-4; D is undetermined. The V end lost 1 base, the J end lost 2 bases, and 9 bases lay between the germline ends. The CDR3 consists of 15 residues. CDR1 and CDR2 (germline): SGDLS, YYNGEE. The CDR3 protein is CASSVKSGTNEKLFF. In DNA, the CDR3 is TGTGCCAGCAGCGTAAAAAGCGGGACTAATGAAAAACTGTTTTTT.

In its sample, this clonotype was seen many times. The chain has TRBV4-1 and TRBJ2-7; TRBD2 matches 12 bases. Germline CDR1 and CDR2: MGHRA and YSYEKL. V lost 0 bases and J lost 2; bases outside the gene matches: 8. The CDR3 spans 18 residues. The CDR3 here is CASSQDRAGLAGTYEQYF. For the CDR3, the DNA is TGCGCCAGCAGCCAAGATCGAGCAGGACTAGCGGGAACCTACGAGCAGTACTTC.

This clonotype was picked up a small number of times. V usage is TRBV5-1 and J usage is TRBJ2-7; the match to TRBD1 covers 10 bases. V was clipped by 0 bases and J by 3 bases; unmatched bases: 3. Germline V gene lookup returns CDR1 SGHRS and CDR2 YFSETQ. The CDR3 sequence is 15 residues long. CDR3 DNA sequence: TGCGCCAGCAGCTTGGAGGGGGACAGGGGCTACGAGCAGTACTTC. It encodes CASSLEGDRGYEQYF.

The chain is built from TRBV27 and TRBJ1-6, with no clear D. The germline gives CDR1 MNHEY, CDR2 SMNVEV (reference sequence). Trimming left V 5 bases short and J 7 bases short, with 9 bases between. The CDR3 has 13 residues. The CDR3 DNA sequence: TGTGCCAGCAGTGAGGGATGGAATTCACCCCTCCACTTT. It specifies CASSEGWNSPLHF.

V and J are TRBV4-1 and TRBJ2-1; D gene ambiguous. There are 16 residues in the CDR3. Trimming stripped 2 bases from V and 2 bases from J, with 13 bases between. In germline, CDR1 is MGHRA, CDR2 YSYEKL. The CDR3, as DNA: TGCGCCAGCAGCCAACCCGGGCCTAAGGCCTACAATGAGCAGTTCTTC. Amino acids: CASSQPGPKAYNEQFF.

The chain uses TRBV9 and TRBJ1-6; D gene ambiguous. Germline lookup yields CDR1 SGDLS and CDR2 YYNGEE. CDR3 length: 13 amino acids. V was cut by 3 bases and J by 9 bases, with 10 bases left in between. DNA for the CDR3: TGTGCCAGCAGCGGGAGTGGCGGTTCACCCCTCCACTTT. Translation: CASSGSGGSPLHF.